The clone carrying this TCR beta chain was seen a few times. Its matching antigen is unknown. CDR3 length: 15 amino acids. Germline V CDR1 and CDR2: LGHDT, YNNKEL (reference sequence). V gave up 2 bases and J gave up 4 bases, with 13 bases separating them. The data originate from a study of identical twins. Regarding the study as a whole: Insertions were reduced in abundant cord blood beta clonotypes but not in memory repertoires. Models predicted less out-of-frame TCR alpha sharing in monozygotic twins than was found. Out-of-frame beta sequences exhibited a weaker degree of excess twin sharing.

Template switching created a universal primer site, and the cDNA included unique molecular identifiers. One entry per CDR3 protein, called by TCRdb with MiXCR from the 5' RACE reads. The table lists around 250,000 distinct CDR3 sequences, roughly 13% of them singletons. The sample also formed part of further work on yellow fever vaccine responses in identical twins.

The chain uses TRBV3-1 and TRBJ2-3; tentatively, D is TRBD2 (5 bases). The origin of this receptor is a woman between 18 and 29 years old in good health. Sequencing was performed on memory (CD45RO+) T cells sorted from blood. CDR3 bases: TGTGCCAGCAGCCAACTAGATAGTAGCGCAGATACGCAGTATTTT. It is translated as CASSQLDSSADTQYF.